A selection of T cell receptor beta chains follows, all from one sample in a study of OX40 agonist ivuxolimab in advanced cancers. TCRdb keeps only in-frame clones here, not all; method: immunoSEQ multiplex PCR. The sample lists 70,000 or so clones, roughly 90% occurring once. Sequencing was performed on CD4+ or CD8+ T cells sorted from blood, taken in a trial of the OX40 agonist ivuxolimab. Receptors originate from an adult with an advanced solid tumor such as melanoma, head and neck, liver or kidney cancer. CDR3s include the opening cysteine and the closing phenylalanine or tryptophan. The D gene is left open where the match is weak. Clone size is stated in some rows and not others, as once, few, many or a class when expanded.

V,size,D,J,DNA,CDR3
TRBV5-1,few,.,TRBJ1-1,TGCGCCAGCAGCTTGGATGACGGGAACACTGAAGCTTTCTTT,CASSLDDGNTEAFF
TRBV9,.,.,TRBJ1-2,TGTGCCAGCAGCGTAGGTTTTGAGGTCTATGGCTACACCTTC,CASSVGFEVYGYTF
TRBV6-4,.,.,TRBJ1-6,TGTGCCAGCAGTGACTCGACGGTGGCGGGAAATTCACCCCTCCACTTT,CASSDSTVAGNSPLHF
TRBV10-3,.,TRBD1,TRBJ2-7,TGTGCCATCAGTTCGGGACAGGGGGCGAGGTCCTACGAGCAGTACTTC,CAISSGQGARSYEQYF
TRBV5-4,.,TRBD2,TRBJ2-7,TGTGCCAGCAGCTTGGAGGGAGCGGGGCCCCCGAGCTACGAGCAGTACTTC,CASSLEGAGPPSYEQYF
TRBV7-6,.,TRBD2,TRBJ2-5,TGTGCCAGCAGCTTCCTTAAAGCGGGGAGGTCTCAAGAGACCCAGTACTTC,CASSFLKAGRSQETQYF
TRBV4-1,.,.,TRBJ2-7,TGCGCCAGCAGCCCGCGGGACAGCTCCTACGAGCAGTACTTC,CASSPRDSSYEQYF
TRBV13,.,TRBD1,TRBJ2-1,TGTGCCAGCAGCCGGGCCGGGACAGCCCTTCTCAATGAGCAGTTCTTC,CASSRAGTALLNEQFF
TRBV6-5,.,.,TRBJ1-4,TGTGCCAGCAGTTACTCTCCTGGGGGGCGAGGTGAAAAACTGTTTTTT,CASSYSPGGRGEKLFF
TRBV6-5,.,.,TRBJ2-3,TGTGCCAGCAGTTACTCTAACCCGGCAGATACGCAGTATTTT,CASSYSNPADTQYF
TRBV4-1,once,.,TRBJ1-1,TGCGCCAGCACGCAACTGAGGAACACTGAAGCTTTCTTT,CASTQLRNTEAFF
TRBV28,.,TRBD2,TRBJ2-2,TGTGCCAGCAGTGCCCTAACTAGCGTTGGCGGGGAGCTGTTTTTT,CASSALTSVGGELFF
TRBV6-1,.,.,TRBJ2-7,TGTGCCAGCTCCTCGAGCGGCAGTTCCTACGAGCAGTACTTC,CASSSSGSSYEQYF
TRBV11-2,.,TRBD2,TRBJ2-7,TGTGCCAGCAGCTTAGTTATAAGCGGGGGGCCCCACGAGCAGTACTTC,CASSLVISGGPHEQYF
TRBV9,.,.,TRBJ2-1,TGTGCCAGCAGCGTAGCATCCGGATTGGGCAATGAGCAGTTCTTC,CASSVASGLGNEQFF
TRBV2,.,.,TRBJ2-7,TGTGCCAGCGGGGGACGGGGTTTGGTGCCCGAGCAGTACTTC,CASGGRGLVPEQYF
TRBV7-9,.,.,TRBJ1-1,TGTGCCAGCAGCTTGGTACGGAGCAACACTGAAGCTTTCTTT,CASSLVRSNTEAFF
TRBV9,.,.,TRBJ2-7,TGTGCCAGCAGCAACTCTCGGGGTCCGGTCCACGAGCAGTACTTC,CASSNSRGPVHEQYF
TRBV19,.,.,TRBJ2-7,TGTGCCAGTAGTCCCGGGACATCCTACGAGCAGTACTTC,CASSPGTSYEQYF
TRBV30,.,.,TRBJ2-2,TGTGCCTGGAGTGTAGGCATCGGTGGGGGGGAGCTGTTTTTT,CAWSVGIGGGELFF
TRBV4-3,.,TRBD2,TRBJ2-3,TGCGCCAGCAGCCAAGGGATAGCGGGGGGGCCGCAAGATACGCAGTATTTT,CASSQGIAGGPQDTQYF
TRBV19,once,TRBD2,TRBJ2-7,TGTGCCAGTAGTCCCCAAGGACTAGCTTCCGAGCAGTACTTC,CASSPQGLASEQYF
TRBV4-1,.,.,TRBJ1-5,TGCGCCAGCAGCCAAGACAGCAGCCCCAATCAGCCCCAGCATTTT,CASSQDSSPNQPQHF
TRBV9,.,TRBD1,TRBJ1-1,TGTGCCAGCAGCCCCCCGACAGGGGGTCTCCCTGAAGCTTTCTTT,CASSPPTGGLPEAFF
TRBV7-9,.,.,TRBJ2-5,TGTGCCGGCATTTTCGACAGCAACCAAGAGACCCAGTACTTC,CAGIFDSNQETQYF
TRBV5-1,.,TRBD1,TRBJ1-5,TGCGCAAGGGACAGGGTTAGACTAAAGAATCAGCCCCAGCATTTT,CARDRVRLKNQPQHF
TRBV11-2,.,.,TRBJ1-1,TGTGCCAGCAGCGCTATGACAGGAAAACGTGAAGCTTTCTTT,CASSAMTGKREAFF
TRBV4-1,.,.,TRBJ2-7,TGCGCCAGCAGCCAATCGAGACAGGACTACGAGCAGTACTTC,CASSQSRQDYEQYF
TRBV5-6,.,.,TRBJ1-5,TGTGCCAGCAGCTTGGGGATTTTGGGTAACAATCAGCCCCAGCATTTT,CASSLGILGNNQPQHF
TRBV6-1,.,.,TRBJ2-4,TGTGCCAGCAGTGAAGGGAAAAACATTCAGTACTTC,CASSEGKNIQYF
TRBV14,.,.,TRBJ1-1,TGTGCCAGCAGCCAAGACAGAATGAACACTGAAGCTTTCTTT,CASSQDRMNTEAFF
TRBV7-8,.,.,TRBJ2-1,TGTGCCAGCAGCTTAGGGGCGGAGAGGGACAATGAGCAGTTCTTC,CASSLGAERDNEQFF
TRBV11-2,.,.,TRBJ2-2,TGTGCCAGCAGCTTAGAAGTTAGCGGATCGAACACCGGGGAGCTGTTTTTT,CASSLEVSGSNTGELFF
TRBV16,.,.,TRBJ2-7,TGTGCCAGCAGCCAAATCGGGTTCGAGCAGTACTTC,CASSQIGFEQYF
TRBV7-9,once,TRBD1,TRBJ1-3,TGTGCCAGCAGGCAAACAGGGGGCTCTGGAAACACCATATATTTT,CASRQTGGSGNTIYF
TRBV9,.,TRBD2,TRBJ2-3,TGTGCCAGCAGCGTGGAGGGACTAGCGGGGGCCGAGGACACAGATACGCAGTATTTT,CASSVEGLAGAEDTDTQYF
TRBV7-8,.,.,TRBJ1-2,TGTGCCAGCAGCTTAGTGCGAGGCGGGGGTCATGGCTACACCTTC,CASSLVRGGGHGYTF
TRBV6-4,.,.,TRBJ2-3,TGTGCCAGCAGTGACTCGGGGGGTGCCACAGATACGCAGTATTTT,CASSDSGGATDTQYF
TRBV5-4,.,.,TRBJ2-2,TGTGCCACTAGGGAGGCCGGGGAGCTGTTTTTT,CATREAGELFF
TRBV15,.,.,TRBJ2-2,TGTGCCACCAGCGGCTCAGTAAACACCGGGGAGCTGTTTTTT,CATSGSVNTGELFF
TRBV27,.,TRBD2,TRBJ2-7,TGTGCCAGCCGACTCGGGGGGTCCGCCTACGAGCAGTACTTC,CASRLGGSAYEQYF
TRBV15,.,.,TRBJ1-1,TGTGCCACCAGCAGAGATAGGGGGACTGAAGCTTTCTTT,CATSRDRGTEAFF
TRBV7-8,.,.,TRBJ1-5,TGTGCCAGCAGCTTAGCGGAGGAGGGTTGGCAGCCCCAGCATTTT,CASSLAEEGWQPQHF
TRBV4-1,.,TRBD2,TRBJ2-3,TGCGCCAGCAGCCCGGGACTAGCGGGCACAGATACGCAGTATTTT,CASSPGLAGTDTQYF
TRBV11-2,.,.,TRBJ1-4,TGTGCCAGCAGCTTAATCACAGGGTGGGGAACTAATGAAAAACTGTTTTTT,CASSLITGWGTNEKLFF
TRBV29-1,.,.,TRBJ1-5,TGCAGCCCTCCTAGGCCCCAGCATTTT,CSPPRPQHF
TRBV10-3,.,.,TRBJ2-7,TGTGCCGCCGCAGGGGCTAGCTCCTACGAGCAGTACTTC,CAAAGASSYEQYF
TRBV4-1,.,.,TRBJ2-3,TGCGCCAGCAGCCCTATAGGAGGGGAGGCGACAGATACGCAGTATTTT,CASSPIGGEATDTQYF
TRBV6-8,once,.,TRBJ1-5,TGTGCCAGCAGTCGCCCTCAGGGAAATCAGCCCCAGCATTTT,CASSRPQGNQPQHF
TRBV2,.,.,TRBJ1-2,TGTGCCAGCAGTGAAGGAAGGGGGGCCTATGGCTACACCTTC,CASSEGRGAYGYTF
TRBV29-1,.,.,TRBJ2-7,TGCAGCGTTGAAGATCGGGGAGCCTACGAGCAGTACTTC,CSVEDRGAYEQYF